This T cell receptor (beta chain) is drawn from a study of T cells in Graves' hyperthyroidism and ophthalmopathy. General observations from the study: Blood held most thyroid clonotypes expanded above 0.001 frequency.

Any patient presenting with uncontrolled infection, other autoimmune disease, pregnancy or lactation was left out. On the basis of clinical symptoms, serum thyroxine and TRAb, thyroid ultrasound and orbital computed tomography, diagnoses were made. The PBMCs were sourced from fresh peripheral blood (10 ml). About this clonotype itself: Its antigen is not identified. Germline is not matched at one junction end, which may reflect a read error.

The CDR3 runs to 15 residues. The V gene's germline CDR1 is SGHAT and CDR2 FQNNGV. Researchers took RNA transcripts and amplified the TCR beta CDR3 regions from them. HTBI primers were used for first-round RT-PCR of the TCR CDR3. TCRdb called the multiplex PCR reads again in MiXCR, with one record for every CDR3 protein. The profile shows 200,000 to 300,000 distinct CDR3 sequences, more than 20% of them singletons. Input material: blood. This chain links TRBV11-2 with TRBJ2-5; a weak D match, TRBD1 (5 bases). This clonotype was sampled from a woman in her forties with Graves' ophthalmopathy. The CDR3 region has the DNA TGTGCCAGCAGCCTTAAGGGGCCGGTGGAAGAGACCCGGTACTTC. Translating gives CASSLKGPVEETRYF.